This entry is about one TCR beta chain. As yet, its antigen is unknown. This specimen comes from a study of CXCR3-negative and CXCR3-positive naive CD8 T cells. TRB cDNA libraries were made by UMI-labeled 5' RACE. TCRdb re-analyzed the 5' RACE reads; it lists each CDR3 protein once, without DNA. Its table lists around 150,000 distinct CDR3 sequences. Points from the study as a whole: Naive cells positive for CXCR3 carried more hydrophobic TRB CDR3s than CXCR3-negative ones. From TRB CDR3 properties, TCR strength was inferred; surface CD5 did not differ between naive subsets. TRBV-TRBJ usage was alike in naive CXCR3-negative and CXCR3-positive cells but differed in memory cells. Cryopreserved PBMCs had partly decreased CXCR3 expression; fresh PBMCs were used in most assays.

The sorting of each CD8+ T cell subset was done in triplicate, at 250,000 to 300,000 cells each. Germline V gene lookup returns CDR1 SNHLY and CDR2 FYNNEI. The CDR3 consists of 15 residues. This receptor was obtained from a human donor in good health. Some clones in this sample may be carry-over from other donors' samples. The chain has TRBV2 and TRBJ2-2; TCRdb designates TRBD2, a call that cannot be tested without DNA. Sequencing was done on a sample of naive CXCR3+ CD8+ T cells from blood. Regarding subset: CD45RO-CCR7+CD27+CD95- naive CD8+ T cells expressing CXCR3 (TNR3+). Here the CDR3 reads CASRELTGGTGELFF.